The entry below describes one TCR beta chain. No cognate antigen has been identified for it. The sample holds no much larger clone one base away, and base qualities are not on file. The cysteine opens and the phenylalanine closes a CDR3 of 15 amino acids. Only the CDR3 part of the read is kept: 45 bases, read in frame from the first base. From the germline V gene, CDR1 is MNHEY and CDR2 is SVGAGI. Here V drops 6 bases and J drops 6 bases, and the junction holds 8 bases not matched to any gene. Using the deep immunoSEQ assay, multiplex PCR amplified TCR CDR3 regions from genomic DNA. Genomic DNA extracted from each cell subset was distributed evenly over all wells of several immunoSEQ 96-well plates, and each plate served as one replicate. For sorted subsets, about 200 ng genomic DNA, equal to 30,000 to 35,000 T cell genomes, was loaded into each replicate PCR. The purified libraries were quantified using a Qubit 3.0 fluorometer, sized with a Bioanalyzer 2100, and then quantified again using the KAPA Library Quantification kit. A separate single-read 150-cycle Illumina NextSeq 550 flow cell was used to sequence each immunoSEQ 96-well plate. In the authors' own workflow: Because the immunoSEQ output held only junctional sequences and lacked quality scores, the filtering could not match the filtering applied to full-length reads. To assign V/J genes and CDR3, sequences were annotated against IMGT germline references using PyIR, a Python wrapper for IgBLAST v1.9. Reads were removed for weak V/J assignments (E-value above 1e-6), missing CDR3, stop codons, out-of-frame junctions, or ambiguous translated residues. V3J clonotypes were defined by identical inferred V gene, J gene, and CDR3 amino acid sequence. Percentage overlap between repertoires was calculated by dividing the number of shared unique clonotypes by the size of the smaller repertoire. RTK rarefaction, the Chao1 estimator, and Recon v2.1 estimates of unobserved clonotypes were used to assess repertoire richness. Generation probabilities were computed with OLGA for all TCRbeta clonotypes obtained by the gDNA method from several donors. This is the immuneACCESS table as TCRdb keeps it, with only in-frame sequences that have V and J called. A part of the clones is gone; compared with another copy, unresolved V genes explain less than half, and the rest is unexplained. The V and J calls and the clone size are those of that table, but D and trimming were determined from the DNA. The sample includes about 1 million clones, with around four fifths observed a single time. About 1.5% of the sample is taken by the ten largest.

The data were obtained in a study of shared clonotypes between healthy human individuals (dated by TCRdb to 2018 to 2020). General notes on the study: The cohort comprised a couple of women and three men aged 18 to 49 years. Per donor, three plates each were used for CD4 naive and CD4 memory, two for CD8 naive, and one for CD8 memory. To estimate repertoire size and how much clonotypes are shared between individuals, the study performed deep sequencing of blood TCR repertoires from roughly five healthy adults. To increase sequencing depth and limit assay-specific biases, TCR repertoire library preparation and sequencing were carried out by different laboratories using diverse techniques. Per donor, leukapheresis produced somewhere between about 0.85 and 8.9 billion PBMCs.

The donors were healthy, HIV-negative adults with no recently reported acute infections or vaccinations. Only Caucasian adults living in Nashville, Tennessee, USA were represented among the donors. CD4+ T cells were enriched by magnetic negative selection, after which naive cells were positively selected on CD45RA and the negative fraction was taken as the memory subset. After blood collection by leukapheresis, PBMCs were isolated using Ficoll-Histopaque density gradient centrifugation and then cryopreserved in the vapor phase of liquid nitrogen. Analytical flow cytometry was used to check the purity and quantity of each magnetically sorted T cell population. From each sorted fraction, genomic DNA was isolated and quantified by UV absorbance on a Nanodrop 2000c. The investigation overall reported the following: Naive subsets generally had larger estimated clonotype richness than memory subsets. Rarefaction of sorted-subset datasets indicated incomplete sequencing despite the large sequencing depth. The genetic and exposure-history diversity represented was limited by the small number of donors. Clonotypes shared by all four sorted-subset donors showed higher generation probabilities than non-shared clonotypes. About 5% of naive CD4, around 3.5% of naive CD8, 2.3% of memory CD4, and roughly 0.4% of memory CD8 clonotypes were shared across a handful of donors. Sampling was restricted to blood, and TCR repertoires in tissues likely differ from the TCR repertoires found in blood. Pairwise subsampling indicated that sequencing depth was expected to affect the degree of clonotype sharing among donors.

This TCR was sampled from a man aged 18 to 35 in good health. The sequence is built from TRBV6-5 and TRBJ2-3; TRBD2 aligns with 11 central bases. Sequenced material: memory CD4+ T cells sorted from blood. The cell subset or site tag for this specimen amounts to: CD45RA-negative fraction. The encoded CDR3 is CASSSLAGESDTQYF. The nucleotide sequence is given as TGTGCCAGCAGCTCACTAGCGGGAGAGTCGGATACGCAGTATTTT.